The rows below give T cell receptor beta chains drawn from one sample of a study of cytomegalovirus exposure and HLA in healthy donors. TCRdb keeps only in-frame clones here, not all; method: immunoSEQ multiplex PCR. The sample carries 180,000 or so clones, roughly 60% recorded once. Sequenced sample: PBMCs. Source of these receptors: a man aged 35-49 years in good health and CMV-seronegative. Each CDR3 is given with its conserved first and last residue.

v_gene: TRBV29-1
CDR3aa: CSVVTGRAYEQYF

v_gene: TRBV18
CDR3aa: CASSLQRSSYNEQFF

v_gene: TRBV19
CDR3aa: CASGQGITEAFF

v_gene: TRBV6-5
CDR3aa: CASSLQTGTGDQPQHF

v_gene: TRBV29-1
CDR3aa: CSVEGGRFYNEQFF

v_gene: TRBV5-1
CDR3aa: CASSFAGQDYEQYF

v_gene: TRBV7-3
CDR3aa: CASSLIGGYEQYF

v_gene: TRBV25-1
CDR3aa: CASSGRGSSYNEQFF

v_gene: TRBV25-1
CDR3aa: CASSRDSNEKLFF

v_gene: TRBV30
CDR3aa: CAWGQGDNTDTQYF

v_gene: TRBV7-2
CDR3aa: CASSLVAGGDTGELFF

v_gene: TRBV19
CDR3aa: CASSIEGTDRGRGQPQHF

v_gene: TRBV15
CDR3aa: CATSRELAGSPYEQYF

v_gene: TRBV19
CDR3aa: CASRYSRATEAFF

v_gene: TRBV15
CDR3aa: CATSRDLDRDYGYTF

v_gene: TRBV6-6
CDR3aa: CASGLAGGTEQFF

v_gene: TRBV19
CDR3aa: CASRGFTSGNTIYF

v_gene: TRBV18
CDR3aa: CASSPGQGGDTEAFF

v_gene: TRBV5-6
CDR3aa: CASSLGGGGASYTF

v_gene: TRBV9
CDR3aa: CASSIGQEAYGYTF

v_gene: TRBV9
CDR3aa: CASSVAESSYEQYF

v_gene: TRBV5-1
CDR3aa: CASSLVGGDTGELFF

v_gene: TRBV18
CDR3aa: CASSPQTSGTDTQYF

v_gene: TRBV28
CDR3aa: CASSFDRGRVTGYTF

v_gene: TRBV7-2
CDR3aa: CASSLQGWNTEAFF

v_gene: TRBV5-6
CDR3aa: CASSSGPDRGYEQYF

v_gene: TRBV5-1
CDR3aa: CASSYQGAVSTDTQYF

v_gene: TRBV6-4
CDR3aa: CASSAREGNQPQHF

v_gene: TRBV7-9
CDR3aa: CASSSGTLGGDTQYF

v_gene: TRBV12-5
CDR3aa: CASGSDTSEEQYF

v_gene: TRBV28
CDR3aa: CASTFGQGIFGNYGYTF

v_gene: TRBV27
CDR3aa: CASSLGSLAGKEQYF

v_gene: TRBV19
CDR3aa: CASSITRVGEKLFF

v_gene: TRBV18
CDR3aa: CASSPPTGTGNTEAFF

v_gene: TRBV30
CDR3aa: CAWTARGKGTEAFF

v_gene: TRBV29-1
CDR3aa: CSGRTGGGSYEQYF

v_gene: TRBV11-2
CDR3aa: CASSLGRGRNSTEAFF

v_gene: TRBV29-1
CDR3aa: CSVVNPLGANEQFF

v_gene: TRBV7-2
CDR3aa: CASSPNLAGADTQYF

v_gene: TRBV28
CDR3aa: CASSSPTGAYDEQYF

v_gene: TRBV6-1
CDR3aa: CASSEQGTEAFF

v_gene: TRBV21-1
CDR3aa: CASSNRQSYNSPLHF